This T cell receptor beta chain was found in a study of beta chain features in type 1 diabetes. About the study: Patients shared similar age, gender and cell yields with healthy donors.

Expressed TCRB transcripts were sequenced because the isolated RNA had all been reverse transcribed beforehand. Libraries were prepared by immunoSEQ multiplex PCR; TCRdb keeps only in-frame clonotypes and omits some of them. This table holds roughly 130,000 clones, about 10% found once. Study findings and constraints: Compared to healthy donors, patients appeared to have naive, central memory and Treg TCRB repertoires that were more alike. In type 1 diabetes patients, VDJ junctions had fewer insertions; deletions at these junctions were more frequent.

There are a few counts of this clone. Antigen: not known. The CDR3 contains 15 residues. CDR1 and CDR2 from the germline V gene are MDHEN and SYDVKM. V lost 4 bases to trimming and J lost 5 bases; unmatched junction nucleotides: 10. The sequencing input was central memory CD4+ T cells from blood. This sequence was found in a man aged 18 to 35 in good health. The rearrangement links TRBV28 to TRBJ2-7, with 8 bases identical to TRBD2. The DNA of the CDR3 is TGTGCCAGCAGTTCCCCTCGGGGGGGTTCTGACGAGCAGTACTTC. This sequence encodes CASSSPRGGSDEQYF.